Sequencing of this TCR beta chain was carried out in a study of T-cell reconstitution after alpha-beta-depleted transplantation in children. The CDR3 sequence is 13 residues long. The V end lost 6 bases, the J end lost 1 base, and 9 bases lay between the germline ends. Germline CDR1 and CDR2: MRHNA and SNTAGT. This clonotype was seen many times. The target antigen is unknown. Findings and limits, study-wide: Expanded graft clones, several hundred of them, were reportedly the source of alpha-beta T cells about two months after transplant. Fresh T-cell production supplied most of the T-cell counts and diversity seen one year after transplant. Surviving recipient T cells and thymic progenitors underlay high day-60 TCRbeta diversity in some patients.

A TCRbeta library incorporating unique molecular identifiers was prepared. TCRdb reprocessed the PCR reads with MiXCR, giving one entry per CDR3 protein. The repertoire holds 250,000 to 300,000 distinct CDR3 sequences, with over 9% as singletons. V gene TRBV6-4 combines with J gene TRBJ1-1, with D perhaps matching TRBD1 (6 bases). This clonotype was obtained from a boy younger than two with acute myeloid leukemia, due to receive a stem cell transplant. The source was PBMCs, collected before TCRalphabeta/CD19-depleted stem cell transplant. DNA of the CDR3: TGTGCCAGCAGACGACAGGAGAACACTGAAGCTTTCTTT. It codes for CASRRQENTEAFF.